This TCR beta chain was identified in a study of tumor-infiltrating lymphocytes in localized non-small cell lung cancer. Study-wide findings and caveats: Different pieces of the same tissue were used for each assay. Recurrence-free survival showed no association with tumor T-cell fraction. IM1 and IM2 tumors showed no difference in T-cell fraction.

Produced via immunoSEQ multiplex PCR; TCRdb's table is partial and in-frame only. The repertoire holds roughly 7,100 clones, with around 77% as singletons. Details on this clone: Its antigen is not known.

CDR3 size: 16 residues. Losses at the gene ends were 6 bases for V and 2 bases for J; bases not matched to a gene: 12. CDR1 is SNHLY and CDR2 is FYNNEI in the germline V gene. The clonotype comes from a human donor with non-small cell lung cancer. The chain recombines TRBV2 with TRBJ2-5; TRBD1 matches at 7 bases. The source material was lung tumor tissue. This chain's CDR3 is CASRAPGGSLQETQYF. DNA of the CDR3: TGTGCCAGCAGGGCTCCAGGGGGATCTTTGCAAGAGACCCAGTACTTC.